A single sample gave rise to the 25 T cell receptor beta chains below, sequenced in a study of blood T cell repertoires in COVID-19. The repertoire was sequenced with immunoSEQ multiplex PCR; TCRdb's copy has only in-frame clones and lacks some. The sample yields 210,000 or so clones, around four fifths seen once. The sequenced material came from peripheral blood. The origin of the receptors is a woman between 45 and 60 years old with active or convalescent COVID-19.

A single count supports this clone. The chain has TRBV21-1 and TRBJ2-1; the D call TRBD2 from the table was never checked on the DNA. TRBV21-1 is assigned pseudogene status. The CDR3 length is 19 residues. The CDR3 reads CASSKVKASGRPTYNEQFF. The CDR3 bases are TGTGCCAGCAGCAAAGTTAAGGCTAGCGGGAGGCCGACCTACAATGAGCAGTTCTTC.

The chain carries TRBV21-1 and TRBJ2-6; the D call of TRBD2 is as the table states it, not checked on the DNA. TRBV21-1 is a recognized pseudogene. This CDR3 is 15 amino acids long. CDR3 nucleotides: TGTGCCAGCCACCCTGATAGCTCTGGGGCCAACGTCCTGACTTTC. Protein product: CASHPDSSGANVLTF.

The V call is TRBV7-8, the J call TRBJ1-1, with D hard to call. The CDR3 runs to 14 residues. V lost 5 bases and J lost 1, with 11 bases in between. Germline CDR1 and CDR2: SGHVS and FQNEAQ. The CDR3 nucleotides read TGTGCCAGCAGCCCCCACGGTGAGAACACTGAAGCTTTCTTT. Protein sequence: CASSPHGENTEAFF.

V gene TRBV7-4 combines with J gene TRBJ2-7; D might be TRBD2 (6 bases). CDR1 and CDR2 (germline): SGHVT, SQSDAQ. The CDR3 covers 14 residues. The V gene lost 1 base and the J gene lost 3 bases, with 10 bases spanning the gap. In DNA form, the CDR3 reads TGTGCCAGCAGCTTAGGTGGAGGGGTCTACGAGCAGTACGTC. Its translation is CASSLGGGVYEQYV.

J is TRBJ1-5 and V is TRBV5-5; D call uncertain. The V end lost 4 bases, the J end lost 5 bases, and 13 bases lay between the germline ends. The CDR3 has 14 residues. CDR1 and CDR2 from the germline V gene are SGHKS and YYEKEE (reference sequence). CDR3 amino acids: CASSAYAEDQPQHF. Here the CDR3 DNA reads TGTGCCAGCAGCGCTTACGCGGAAGATCAGCCCCAGCATTTT.

This clone came up a few times. This chain's CDR3 is CSVILTGSKNEQFF. The CDR3 coding sequence is TGCAGCGTCATCCTGACAGGGTCGAAAAATGAGCAGTTCTTC. The chain couples TRBV29-1 to TRBJ2-1; 7 bases are shared with TRBD1. Germline CDR1 and CDR2: SQVTM and ANQGSEA. After removal of 6 bases from V and 7 bases from J, the junction contained 12 bases not matched to a gene. This CDR3 has 14 amino acids.

V and J are TRBV24-1 and TRBJ1-2; tentatively, D is TRBD1 (5 bases). V was cut by 3 bases and J by 7 bases, with 11 bases left in between. The CDR3 is 13 amino acids. Germline V CDR1 and CDR2: KGHDR, SFDVKD. This chain's CDR3 is CATSDAGTLGYTF. CDR3 DNA: TGTGCCACCAGTGATGCCGGGACTCTTGGCTACACCTTC.

The chain has TRBV28 and TRBJ1-5; TRBD1 matches at 7 bases. The V and J ends lost 3 bases and 0 bases, in that order; junction bases with no gene match: 5. CDR1 and CDR2 (germline): MDHEN, SYDVKM. The CDR3 runs 16 residues. The CDR3 nucleotides are TGTGCCAGCAGTTTTCGGGACAGATATAGCAATCAGCCCCAGCATTTT. Protein: CASSFRDRYSNQPQHF.

The gene calls are TRBV28 and TRBJ1-4; the D gene is possibly TRBD1 (5 bases). CDR3 length equals 14 residues. V was pared by 8 bases and J by 5 bases, with 15 bases between. Germline V gene lookup returns CDR1 MDHEN and CDR2 SYDVKM. CDR3 protein: CASLPDRGNEKLFF. CDR3 nucleotide sequence: TGTGCCAGCCTTCCCGACAGAGGAAATGAAAAACTGTTTTTT. The full variable domain, completed using reference TRBV28 and TRBJ1-4, is DVKVTQSSRYLVKRTGEKVFLECVQDMDHENMFWYRQDPGLGLRLIYFSYDVKMKEKGDIPEGYSVSREKKERFSLILESASTNQTSMYLCASLPDRGNEKLFFGSGTQLSVL.

This clone was detected only once. The CDR3 region has the DNA TGTGCCAGCACAGGGGGGTTTCGGAACACTGAAGCTTTCTTT. Its protein is CASTGGFRNTEAFF. The chain links TRBV2 to TRBJ1-1; the match to TRBD1 covers 7 bases. Germline V gives CDR1 SNHLY, CDR2 FYNNEI. V lost 7 bases, J lost 1 base, and 6 bases stayed unmatched. The CDR3 totals 14 residues.

The chain employs TRBV2 and TRBJ1-1; D call uncertain. In germline, CDR1 is SNHLY, CDR2 FYNNEI. The CDR3 extends over 14 amino acids. V was shortened by 3 bases and J by 1 base, with 9 bases between the two germline ends. DNA for the CDR3: TGTGCCAGCAGTGAGGCGGCACGGAACACTGAAGCTTTCTTT. It translates to CASSEAARNTEAFF.

The rearrangement links TRBV29-1 to TRBJ1-2, with D unresolved. The V gene lost 4 bases and the J gene lost 7 bases, with 22 bases spanning the gap. CDR3 length: 15 residues. Germline V gene lookup returns CDR1 SQVTM and CDR2 ANQGSEA. The CDR3 DNA reads as TGCAGCGTTGTGGTGGCCGGGATTAAGCCATCTGGCTACACCTTC. Residues: CSVVVAGIKPSGYTF.

The V gene is TRBV19, the J gene TRBJ2-3, with TRBD2 as a possible D gene (5 bases). The CDR3 loop spans 14 amino acids. V was clipped by 5 bases and J by 0 bases, with 9 bases between them. Germline CDR1 is LNHDA and CDR2 is SQIVND (reference sequence). CDR3 residues: CASSFGVSTDTQYF. Here the CDR3 DNA reads TGTGCCAGTAGTTTCGGGGTTAGCACAGATACGCAGTATTTT.

This rearrangement joins TRBV24-1 to TRBJ2-7, with 11 bases identical to TRBD1. The CDR3 totals 17 residues. Germline V CDR1 and CDR2: KGHDR, SFDVKD. J lost 6 bases, V lost 3 bases, and 12 bases had no gene match. The CDR3 DNA sequence: TGTGCCACCAGTGATCCGACCGGGACAGGGGGTACGGGCGAGCAGTACTTC. Amino acids: CATSDPTGTGGTGEQYF.

The rearrangement uses TRBV6-5 and TRBJ2-1; 8 bases align to TRBD2. After removal of 6 bases from V and 1 base from J, the junction contained 5 bases not matched to a gene. Germline V CDR1 and CDR2: MNHEY, SVGAGI. This CDR3 contains 15 residues. In nucleotides, the CDR3 is TGTGCCAGCAGCAGAGCGGGAGCGTCCTACAATGAGCAGTTCTTC. It yields the protein CASSRAGASYNEQFF.

This clone was seen a single time. The V gene is TRBV28, the J gene TRBJ1-5, with D unclear. V lost 6 bases, J lost 6 bases, and 18 bases lay in between. This CDR3 has 15 residues. Germline lookup yields CDR1 MDHEN and CDR2 SYDVKM. CDR3 residues: CASRLSGRRVQPQHF. The DNA for the CDR3 is TGTGCCAGCAGACTCAGTGGCCGACGGGTTCAGCCCCAGCATTTT.

V usage is TRBV27 and J usage is TRBJ2-1; 7 bases agree with TRBD2. V shed 2 bases, J shed 6 bases, and the junction held 10 bases outside the gene matches. Germline V gene sequence: CDR1 MNHEY, CDR2 SMNVEV (reference sequence). This CDR3 has 16 residues. In DNA form, the CDR3 reads TGTGCCAGCAGTTTAGCGGGAGAATCATTTGGCAATGAGCAGTTCTTC. Translation gives CASSLAGESFGNEQFF.

The chain links TRBV6-5 to TRBJ2-5; TRBD1 is a possible D gene (6 bases). Germline CDR1 is MNHEY and CDR2 is SVGAGI. V was shortened by 11 bases and J by 2 bases, with 15 bases between the two germline ends. The CDR3 extends over 13 amino acids. The CDR3 sequence is CAARTATQETQYF. For the CDR3, the DNA is TGTGCCGCTCGGACAGCTACACAAGAGACCCAGTACTTC.

The chain links TRBV7-3 to TRBJ2-3, with 11 nucleotides matching TRBD2. The CDR3 has 16 residues. CDR1 is SGHTA and CDR2 is FQGTGA in the germline V gene. J was trimmed by 3 bases and V by 2 bases; bases with no gene match: 4. The CDR3, as DNA: TGTGCCAGCAGCTTAGGGAGACTAGCGGGAACAGATACGCAGTATTTT. Translated: CASSLGRLAGTDTQYF.

This clone was seen once. The chain employs TRBV28 and TRBJ1-5; TRBD1 agrees at 8 bases. This CDR3 region has 13 residues. The germline V gene has CDR1 MDHEN and CDR2 SYDVKM. Unmatched junction bases numbered 5, after V lost 7 bases and J lost 6 bases. CDR3 nucleotides: TGTGCCAGCATCATGGACAGGGCTCAGCCCCAGCATTTT. Translated: CASIMDRAQPQHF.

The CDR3 DNA follows: TGTGCCAGCAGCCGTGGGGGTAGCGGGAACACCGGGGAGCTGTTTTTT. It translates to CASSRGGSGNTGELFF. The chain is built from TRBV9 and TRBJ2-2; D may be TRBD2 (6 bases). In germline, CDR1 is SGDLS, CDR2 YYNGEE. V was pared by 4 bases and J by 1 base, with 14 bases between. The CDR3 is 16 residues long.

This clone was seen a single time. The CDR3 nucleotides are TGTGCCAGCAGCCATTCCAACTCTGGAAACACCATATATTTT. Protein product: CASSHSNSGNTIYF. The V and J genes are TRBV14 and TRBJ1-3; D gene ambiguous. The germline V gene encodes CDR1 SGHDN and CDR2 FVKESK. Trimming took 3 bases from V and 0 from J, leaving 6 bases between them. The CDR3 is made up of 14 amino acids.

This clone was found a few times. The chain joins TRBV6-5 to TRBJ2-7; maybe TRBD2 (6 bases). Looked up from germline, CDR1 is MNHEY and CDR2 is SVGAGI. V lost 6 bases, J lost 3 bases, and 18 bases lay in between. CDR3 length: 15 amino acids. The CDR3 DNA follows: TGTGCCAGCAGGTACGGGACTCTCGGCGACTACGAGCAGTACTTC. This codes for CASRYGTLGDYEQYF.

This chain connects TRBV6-5 to TRBJ2-1; a possible D gene is TRBD2 (5 bases). The CDR3 length is 15 residues. V was shortened by 5 bases and J by 5 bases, with 16 bases between the two germline ends. The germline gives CDR1 MNHEY, CDR2 SVGAGI. The CDR3 region has the DNA TGTGCCAGCAGTCCGCCCCCCAGCGGAAACAATGAGCAGTTCTTC. Amino acid sequence: CASSPPPSGNNEQFF.

The gene calls are TRBV6-2 or TRBV6-3 and TRBJ2-7, with TRBD2 as a possible D gene (5 bases). The CDR3 is made up of 12 amino acids. V was pared by 6 bases and J by 3 bases, with 9 bases between. CDR1 is MNHEY and CDR2 is SVGEGT in the germline V gene. The CDR3 DNA follows: TGTGCCAGCAGCGCCAGCGGCTACGAGCAGTACTTC. Translation gives CASSASGYEQYF.